This T cell receptor beta chain originates from a study of long-term antiretroviral therapy in people with HIV. Per donor, at least one pre-ART and at least two post-ART PBMC samples were obtained. Participants living with HIV all received treatment in the United States. Broader study findings: Diversity went up after ART and still fell short of transplant donor controls.

immunoSEQ v3.0 was run at survey level. TCRdb's table, derived via immunoSEQ multiplex PCR, lists solely in-frame clones and lacks some. In the table there are under 25,000 clones, 88% of which are singletons. The CDR3 spans 12 residues. V was clipped by 4 bases and J by 5 bases, with 8 bases between them. Germline V CDR1 and CDR2: SGHAT, FQNNGV. Points on this clone: Its antigen remains unknown.

This receptor was taken from a man aged 55-75 years with HIV. The chain uses TRBV11-2 and TRBJ2-5; D ambiguous. The specimen comprised unsorted PBMCs, sampled 0.6 years after starting antiretroviral therapy. The CDR3 DNA sequence: TGTGCCAGCAGCTATGATGGGGAGACCCAGTACTTC. Amino acids: CASSYDGETQYF. The whole variable domain, filled in from reference TRBV11-2 and TRBJ2-5, reads EAGVAQSPRYKIIEKRQSVAFWCNPISGHATLYWYQQILGQGPKLLIQFQNNGVVDDSQLPKDRFSAERLKGVDSTLKIQPAKLEDSAVYLCASSYDGETQYFGPGTRLLVL.